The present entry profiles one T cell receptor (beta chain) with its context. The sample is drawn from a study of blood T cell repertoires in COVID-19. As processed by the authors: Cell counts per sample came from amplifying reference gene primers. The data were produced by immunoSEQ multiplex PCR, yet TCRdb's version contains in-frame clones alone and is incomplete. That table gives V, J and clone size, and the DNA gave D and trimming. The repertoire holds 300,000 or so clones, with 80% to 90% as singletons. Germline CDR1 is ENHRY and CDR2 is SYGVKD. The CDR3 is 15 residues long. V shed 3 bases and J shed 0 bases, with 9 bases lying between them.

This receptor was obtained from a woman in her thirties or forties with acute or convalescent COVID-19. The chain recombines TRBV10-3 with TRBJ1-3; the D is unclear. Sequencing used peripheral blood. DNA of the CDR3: TGTGCCATCAGTGATGGGCTTGACTCTGGAAACACCATATATTTT. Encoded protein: CAISDGLDSGNTIYF.